This entry lists 13 T cell receptor beta chains sequenced from one sample in a study of cytomegalovirus exposure and HLA in healthy donors. With 60 Vbeta and 13 Jbeta primers, the PCR was carried out. Sequencing used immunoSEQ multiplex PCR; TCRdb keeps in-frame clones, though not all of them. This sample has some 160,000 clones, with about 85% found just once. The sequenced material came from PBMCs. These receptors all stem from a man younger than 40 in good health and CMV-seropositive.

The rearrangement links TRBV7-9 to TRBJ1-1; D is undetermined. In germline, CDR1 is SEHNR, CDR2 FQNEAQ (reference sequence). The CDR3 loop spans 13 amino acids. Between the trimmed V and J ends, which lost 8 bases and 6 bases, there was a span of 16 bases. The CDR3: CASFILRVSEAFF. CDR3 in DNA: TGTGCCAGCTTTATCCTCCGGGTCTCTGAAGCTTTCTTT.

The J gene is TRBJ2-4, the V gene TRBV19; 9 bases fit TRBD1. This CDR3 is built from 14 residues. Trimming at V came to 4 bases and at J to 8 bases, leaving 6 bases not matched to a gene. From germline, CDR1 is LNHDA and CDR2 SQIVND (reference sequence). CDR3 sequence: CASSTGQGVDIQYF. The CDR3 nucleotides read TGTGCCAGTAGTACGGGACAGGGTGTCGACATTCAGTACTTC.

This chain uses TRBV4-1 with TRBJ1-4; tentatively, D is TRBD1 (6 bases). This CDR3 spans 14 amino acids. CDR1 MGHRA and CDR2 YSYEKL come from the germline V gene. Between the trimmed V and J ends, which lost 5 bases and 8 bases, there was a span of 15 bases. CDR3: CASSTHNRDEKLFF. Here the CDR3 DNA reads TGCGCCAGCAGCACACACAACAGGGACGAAAAACTGTTTTTT.

V gene TRBV7-2 combines with J gene TRBJ1-5, with 7 nucleotides matching TRBD1. This CDR3 contains 15 residues. The junction had 10 bases not matched to a gene; V was cut back by 4 bases and J by 7 bases. Germline V gene data show CDR1 as SGHTA and CDR2 as FQGNSA. The CDR3 nucleotides read TGTGCCAGCAGCTCCGCTCAGGGGGATTCGCAGCCCCAGCATTTT. It encodes CASSSAQGDSQPQHF. Filled out from reference TRBV7-2 and TRBJ1-5, the complete variable domain reads GAGVSQSPSNKVTEKGKDVELRCDPISGHTALYWYRQSLGQGLEFLIYFQGNSAPDKSGLPSDRFSAERTGGSVSTLTIQRTQQEDSAVYLCASSSAQGDSQPQHFGDGTRLSIL.

With regard to this clone: At one of its ends the junction is not consistent with the germline gene, which may arise from a read error. The rearrangement uses TRBV7-9 and TRBJ1-2, with 12 bases that match TRBD1. The CDR3 runs to 13 residues. Per germline, CDR1 SEHNR and CDR2 FQNEAQ (reference sequence). The DNA of the CDR3 is TGTTCCAGCAGCCGGGACAGGGGGCTTGGCTACACCTTC. It is translated as CSSSRDRGLGYTF. The full variable domain, completed using reference TRBV7-9 and TRBJ1-2, is DTGVSQNPRHKITKRGQNVTFRCDPISEHNRLYWYRQTLGQGPEFLTYFQNEAQLEKSRLLSDRFSAERPKGSFSTLEIQRTEQGDSAMYLCSSSRDRGLGYTFGSGTRLTVV.

The chain combines TRBV15 with TRBJ2-7; 9 positions agree with TRBD2. This CDR3 spans 15 amino acids. The germline CDR1 and CDR2 sequences are LNHNV and YYDKDF (reference sequence). J was trimmed by 3 bases and V by 5 bases; bases with no gene match: 8. CDR3 bases: TGTGCCACCAGCGAAGCGGGAGGCGAAAACTACGAGCAGTACTTC. Protein: CATSEAGGENYEQYF. Supplemented by reference TRBV15 and TRBJ2-7, the full variable domain reads DAMVIQNPRYQVTQFGKPVTLSCSQTLNHNVMYWYQQKSSQAPKLLFHYYDKDFNNEADTPDNFQSRRPNTSFCFLDIRSPGLGDTAMYLCATSEAGGENYEQYFGPGTRLTVT.

The CDR3 reads CASSIVGGRARNEQFF. The CDR3 region has the DNA TGTGCCAGTAGTATAGTCGGCGGGAGAGCCCGCAATGAGCAGTTCTTC. This rearrangement joins TRBV19 to TRBJ2-1, with TRBD2 matching over 7 bases. Looked up from germline, CDR1 is LNHDA and CDR2 is SQIVND (reference sequence). V gave up 1 base and J gave up 6 bases; unmatched junction bases: 9. CDR3 size: 16 residues.

The genes are TRBV6-5 and TRBJ1-2, with 9 bases fitting TRBD1. Germline V gives CDR1 MNHEY, CDR2 SVGAGI. With V trimmed by 7 bases and J by 9 bases, 9 bases remained unmatched. This CDR3 region has 13 residues. CDR3 residues: CASTRDREWRYTF. In DNA form, the CDR3 reads TGTGCCAGCACTCGGGACAGGGAATGGCGCTACACCTTC.

This rearrangement joins TRBV6-1 to TRBJ1-3; D is undetermined. This CDR3 spans 14 amino acids. Deletions cut 1 base from V and 0 bases from J, with 4 bases between. The V gene's germline CDR1 is MNHNS and CDR2 SASEGT. The CDR3: CASSEGLSGNTIYF. In DNA form, the CDR3 reads TGTGCCAGCAGTGAAGGGCTCTCTGGAAACACCATATATTTT.

The chain carries TRBV18 and TRBJ2-3, with D tentatively TRBD1 (6 bases). Trimming removed 3 bases from V and 1 base from J, with 14 bases in between. CDR3 length equals 16 residues. In germline, CDR1 is KGHSH, CDR2 LQKENI. The CDR3 DNA sequence: TGTGCCAGCTCACCTCCTAGTTCAGGGGGCACAGATACGCAGTATTTT. Amino acid sequence: CASSPPSSGGTDTQYF.

This chain joins TRBV2 and TRBJ2-4, with a tentative D call TRBD2 (7 bases). This CDR3 contains 16 residues. In germline, CDR1 is SNHLY, CDR2 FYNNEI. Trimming removed 3 bases from V and 3 bases from J, with 15 bases in between. The CDR3 DNA sequence: TGTGCCAGCAGTGAGGGGGGGGGCCTGAGCAAAAACATTCAGTACTTC. Amino acid sequence: CASSEGGGLSKNIQYF.

The chain carries TRBV11-2 and TRBJ1-1; perhaps TRBD1 as D (6 bases). This CDR3 spans 15 amino acids. V shed 0 bases and J shed 4 bases, with 12 bases lying between them. From germline, CDR1 is SGHAT and CDR2 FQNNGV. The CDR3 bases are TGTGCCAGCAGCTTAGAGGGGGTAGGGGGCACTGAAGCTTTCTTT. Amino acids: CASSLEGVGGTEAFF.

This chain links TRBV7-2 with TRBJ1-1, with D perhaps matching TRBD1 (6 bases). Germline-derived CDR1 and CDR2 are SGHTA and FQGNSA. The CDR3 length is 12 residues. V shed 6 bases and J shed 4 bases, with 9 bases lying between them. CDR3 bases: TGTGCCAGCAGATTCAGGGGCACTGAAGCTTTCTTT. This gives the protein CASRFRGTEAFF.